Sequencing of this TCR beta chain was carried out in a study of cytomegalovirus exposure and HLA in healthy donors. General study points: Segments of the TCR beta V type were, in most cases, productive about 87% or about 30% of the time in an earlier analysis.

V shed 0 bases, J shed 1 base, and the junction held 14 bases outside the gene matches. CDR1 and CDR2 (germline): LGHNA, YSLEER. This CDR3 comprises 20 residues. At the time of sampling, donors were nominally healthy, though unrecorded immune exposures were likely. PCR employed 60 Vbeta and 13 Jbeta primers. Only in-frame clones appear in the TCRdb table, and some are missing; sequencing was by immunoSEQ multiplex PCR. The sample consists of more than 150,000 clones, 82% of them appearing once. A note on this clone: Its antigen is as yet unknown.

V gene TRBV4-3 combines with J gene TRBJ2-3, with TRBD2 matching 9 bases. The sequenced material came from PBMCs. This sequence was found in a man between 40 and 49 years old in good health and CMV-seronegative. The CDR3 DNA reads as TGCGCCAGCAGCCAAGAGTGGCGGCTAGCGGGGTACGGGCGCACAGATACGCAGTATTTT. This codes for CASSQEWRLAGYGRTDTQYF.